This entry concerns a single TCR beta chain. The germline gives CDR1 PRHDT, CDR2 FYEKMQ (reference sequence). The V gene lost 7 bases and the J gene lost 4 bases, with 7 bases spanning the gap. This CDR3 is 11 amino acids long. The data were obtained in a study of tumour-infiltrating T cells in Burkitt lymphoma. Study overall: This cohort included all epidemiological subtypes of Burkitt lymphoma. Survival, overall and progression-free, tracked with productive clonality.

Some clones are missing from TCRdb's copy, which holds only in-frame ones; the method was immunoSEQ multiplex PCR. Altogether more than 45,000 clones are present, 30% to 40% being singletons, with the ten largest covering 2.9%. Sequences were obtained from tumor tissue. The chain couples TRBV13 to TRBJ1-1; D is unclear. The sequence was collected from a human donor with Burkitt lymphoma. DNA of the CDR3: TGTGCCAGCAATCGAAGCACTGAAGCTTTCTTT. As protein: CASNRSTEAFF.